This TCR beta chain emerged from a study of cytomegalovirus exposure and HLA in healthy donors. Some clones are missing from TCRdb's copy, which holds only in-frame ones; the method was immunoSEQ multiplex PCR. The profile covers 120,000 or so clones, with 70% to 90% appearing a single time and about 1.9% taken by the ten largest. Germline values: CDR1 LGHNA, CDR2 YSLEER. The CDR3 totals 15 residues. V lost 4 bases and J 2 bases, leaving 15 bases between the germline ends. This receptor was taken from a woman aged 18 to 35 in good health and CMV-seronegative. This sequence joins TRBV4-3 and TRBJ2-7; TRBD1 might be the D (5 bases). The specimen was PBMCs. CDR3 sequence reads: CASSPQKETAYEQYF. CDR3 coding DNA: TGCGCCAGCAGCCCACAAAAAGAGACAGCCTACGAGCAGTACTTC.